This T cell receptor beta chain comes out of a study of response to subunit inactivated influenza vaccine. Overall study results and limits: Authors suggested seasonal influenza vaccinations each recruit few new T cells.

Details on this clonotype: Its antigen is not identified.

There are 16 residues in the CDR3. CDR1 MGHRA and CDR2 YSYEKL come from the germline V gene. The trim removed 4 bases at V and 1 base at J, leaving 5 bases unmatched. From the RT-PCR reads, TCRdb called clonotypes with MiXCR, one entry per CDR3 protein. The sample lists 800,000 or so distinct CDR3 sequences; approximately 22% were seen once. This receptor was taken from a man aged 50 to 59 who received an inactivated influenza vaccine. Sequenced material: PBMCs from blood, taken around 5 days after vaccination. V is TRBV4-1 and J is TRBJ2-2; 8 bases are a match to TRBD1. CDR3 loop: CASSPRDRLNTGELFF. DNA for the CDR3: TGCGCCAGCAGCCCCCGGGACAGGTTGAACACCGGGGAGCTGTTTTTT.